This TCR beta chain was documented in a study of cytomegalovirus exposure and HLA in healthy donors (dated by TCRdb to the late 2010s). Broadly, across the study: According to a later analysis, the roughly 120 validation repertoires were produced on the same platform as the roughly 700 repertoires of the first cohort. Besides the first cohort of about 730 subjects, a separate validation cohort made up of 120 or so different subjects was used. The study was designed to test whether signatures of past pathogen exposure could be identified by cataloging public T cell receptors. To predict cytomegalovirus infection status, the study brought together high-throughput TCR immunosequencing, statistical association of individual TCRs with disease status, and machine learning. Broad study findings and their caveats: The study listed 164 TCR beta chains as associated with cytomegalovirus. In both the original and validation cohorts, the classifier was reported to diagnose cytomegalovirus status with high specificity and sensitivity. The authors suggested that the approach could potentially be extended to other disease states and immunological phenotypes. Most TCR sequences were seen in very few donors, while some public TCRs were found in many individuals. In vitro tests confirmed that a few of the cytomegalovirus-associated TCR beta chains recognize cytomegalovirus antigens. In a later analysis, TCRs clustered in the first cohort were found to also tend to co-occur in the 130 or so validation repertoires, with 90% to 95% of cluster scores above 0. A later analysis lacked HLA typing for the validation cohort, so it scored co-occurrence in that cohort across all 110 or so repertoires.

Separate from the roughly 700-subject first cohort, the validation cohort of 120 subjects was the group to which the donors belonged. Library prep was done by the immunoSEQ multiplex PCR assay. The original pipeline was this. To diagnose cytomegalovirus status from the catalog of TCR beta chain sequences, a statistical classification framework was built. The table was pulled from immuneACCESS by TCRdb, which kept in-frame rearrangements only. Such tables lose some clones; where checked, under half of the loss comes from unresolved V genes, and the rest has no known cause. The V and J calls and the clone size are those of that table, but D and trimming were determined from the DNA. This sample gives about 200,000 clones in total; roughly 77% of them show up just once. The leading ten clones occupy 1.2% of the sample. As regards this clone: There is no known antigen for this receptor. Nothing much larger sits one base from this clone, and base qualities are not available.

From cysteine to phenylalanine, the CDR3 is 15 amino acids long. The kept DNA is CDR3 alone, 45 bases in frame from the first base. Germline trimming: 5 bases from V, 2 bases from J; junction bases outside gene matches: 8. Looking up the germline V gene (reference sequence) yields CDR1 GTSNPN and CDR2 SVGIG. This clonotype was sampled from a woman in her 30s in good health and CMV-seronegative. The rearranged chain carries TRBV30 and TRBJ2-7, and TRBD2 aligns with 11 junction nucleotides. The sequenced sample was PBMCs. The sequenced DNA is TGTGCCTGGGGTCCCACTAGCGGGGGAACCTACGAGCAGTACTTC. It is translated as CAWGPTSGGTYEQYF.